This is a list of T cell receptor beta chains from one sample in a study of OX40 agonist ivuxolimab in advanced cancers. Here immunoSEQ multiplex PCR was the method, and the copy in TCRdb shows in-frame clones only, minus some. This sample has some 73,000 clones, with more than 85% found just once. The specimen was CD4+ or CD8+ T cells sorted from blood, collected in a trial of the OX40 agonist ivuxolimab. All receptors come from an adult with an advanced solid tumor such as melanoma, head and neck, liver or kidney cancer. The CDR3 runs from the conserved cysteine through the conserved F or W. D genes are given only for firm matches. Only part of the rows carry a size: once, few, many, or a class if the clone is expanded.

cdr3_aa,cdr3_nt,v_call,j_call,clone_size,d_call
CASSLDTYQETQYF,TGTGCCAGCTCACTAGACACCTACCAAGAGACCCAGTACTTC,TRBV18,TRBJ2-5,-,-
CASGLVGGELFF,TGTGCCAGCGGACTAGTCGGCGGGGAGCTGTTTTTT,TRBV6-1,TRBJ2-2,-,TRBD2
CASSLTNSYNEQFF,TGTGCCAGCAGCTTGACCAACTCCTACAATGAGCAGTTCTTC,TRBV5-8,TRBJ2-1,-,-
CASSPPGETQYF,TGTGCCAGCTCACCACCGGGGGAGACCCAGTACTTC,TRBV18,TRBJ2-5,-,-
CASSLGGSRDEQYF,TGTGCCAGCAGCTTAGGAGGGAGCCGGGACGAGCAGTACTTC,TRBV7-9,TRBJ2-7,-,-
CASSTKLASPLHF,TGTGCCAGCAGCACTAAGCTGGCTTCACCCCTCCACTTT,TRBV7-8,TRBJ1-6,few,-
CASSVDRVEVEQYF,TGTGCCAGCAGCGTAGACAGGGTCGAGGTCGAGCAGTACTTC,TRBV9,TRBJ2-7,-,-
CASRLGTSPAPQHF,TGTGCCAGCCGTTTAGGGACCTCCCCGGCGCCCCAGCATTTT,TRBV27,TRBJ1-5,-,-
CASKSVVGAYEQYF,TGCGCCAGCAAATCCGTCGTCGGGGCCTACGAGCAGTACTTC,TRBV5-1,TRBJ2-7,-,-
CASSFLRNQETQYF,TGTGCCAGCAGTTTCTTACGGAACCAAGAGACCCAGTACTTC,TRBV2,TRBJ2-5,-,-
CAGKGGRVNTEAFF,TGTGCCGGAAAGGGGGGGCGCGTGAACACTGAAGCTTTCTTT,TRBV2,TRBJ1-1,-,-
CAIRGLQGARFYGYTF,TGTGCCATCAGGGGTTTACAGGGGGCGCGGTTCTATGGCTACACCTTC,TRBV10-3,TRBJ1-2,-,TRBD1
CASSPGQSYNEQFF,TGTGCCAGCAGCCCGGGACAGAGTTACAATGAGCAGTTCTTC,TRBV6-5,TRBJ2-1,-,TRBD1
CASSQDAEGSNQPQHF,TGTGCCAGCAGCCAAGACGCCGAGGGTAGCAATCAGCCCCAGCATTTT,TRBV4-2,TRBJ1-5,-,-
CASSALRDNQPQHF,TGTGCCAGCAGCGCCCTGAGAGACAATCAGCCCCAGCATTTT,TRBV25-1,TRBJ1-5,-,-
CASSLEGRQKETQYF,TGTGCCAGCAGCTTAGAGGGCCGGCAAAAAGAGACCCAGTACTTC,TRBV7-2,TRBJ2-5,-,-
CASSPGDDRGARGYTF,TGTGCCAGCAGCCCCGGGGACGACAGGGGCGCCCGGGGCTACACCTTC,TRBV7-9,TRBJ1-2,-,TRBD1
CIGTRYNEQFF,TGCATCGGGACCCGCTACAATGAGCAGTTCTTC,TRBV29-1,TRBJ2-1,few,-
CASSAAVGGTQYF,TGTGCCAGCAGTGCGGCTGTGGGTGGTACGCAGTATTTT,TRBV6-4,TRBJ2-3,-,-
CASSVSPSGANVLTF,TGTGCCAGCAGCGTATCCCCGTCCGGGGCCAACGTCCTGACTTTC,TRBV9,TRBJ2-6,-,-
CASSSGGAGANVLTF,TGTGCCAGCAGTTCAGGGGGCGCTGGGGCCAACGTCCTGACTTTC,TRBV28,TRBJ2-6,-,TRBD1
CSIQGNQPQHF,TGCAGCATACAGGGAAATCAGCCCCAGCATTTT,TRBV20-1,TRBJ1-5,-,-
CASSSGGTLYEQYF,TGTGCCAGCAGCTCCGGTGGAACCCTTTACGAGCAGTACTTC,TRBV5-4,TRBJ2-7,-,-
CASSPDRGYNSPLHF,TGTGCCAGCAGTCCCGACAGGGGTTATAATTCACCCCTCCACTTT,TRBV28,TRBJ1-6,-,TRBD1
CASSFRRQGSNTEAFF,TGTGCCAGCAGTTTTAGGCGACAGGGGTCGAACACTGAAGCTTTCTTT,TRBV27,TRBJ1-1,-,TRBD1
CASSLAPRGGDTQYF,TGTGCCAGCAGCTTAGCCCCCAGGGGTGGAGATACGCAGTATTTT,TRBV7-2,TRBJ2-3,-,-
CASSKEPGQGATGYTF,TGCGCCAGCAGCAAAGAGCCGGGACAGGGGGCGACTGGCTACACCTTC,TRBV5-1,TRBJ1-2,-,TRBD1
CASSLGQLNSPLHF,TGTGCCAGCAGCCTGGGACAGCTAAATTCACCCCTCCACTTT,TRBV7-3,TRBJ1-6,-,TRBD1
CAWTTGAWEQYF,TGTGCCTGGACTACAGGGGCCTGGGAGCAGTACTTC,TRBV30,TRBJ2-7,-,TRBD1
CASSQGQLNTEAFF,TGCGCCAGCAGCCAGGGACAATTAAACACTGAAGCTTTCTTT,TRBV4-1,TRBJ1-1,-,-
CASSRDGENTGELFF,TGCGCCAGCAGCCGGGACGGCGAGAACACCGGGGAGCTGTTTTTT,TRBV5-1,TRBJ2-2,-,-
CAISEGGSQETQYF,TGTGCCATCTCCGAAGGGGGTTCCCAAGAGACCCAGTACTTC,TRBV5-4,TRBJ2-5,-,-
CASSASWEQFF,TGTGCCAGCAGTGCTAGCTGGGAGCAGTTCTTC,TRBV6-5,TRBJ2-1,-,-
CASSLVQGGGETQYF,TGTGCCAGCAGCTTGGTGCAGGGCGGGGGAGAGACCCAGTACTTC,TRBV5-4,TRBJ2-5,few,TRBD2
CASSFGDRATYGYTF,TGTGCCAGCAGTTTTGGGGACAGGGCTACCTATGGCTACACCTTC,TRBV28,TRBJ1-2,-,TRBD1